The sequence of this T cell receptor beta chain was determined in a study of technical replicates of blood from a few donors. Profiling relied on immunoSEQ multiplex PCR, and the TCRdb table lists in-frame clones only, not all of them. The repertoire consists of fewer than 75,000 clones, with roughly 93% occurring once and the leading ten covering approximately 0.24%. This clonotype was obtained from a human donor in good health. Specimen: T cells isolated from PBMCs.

The CDR3 is CASGLDSGNQPQHF. The CDR3 nucleotides are TGTGCCAGCGGCTTGGACAGTGGCAATCAGCCCCAGCATTTT. The chain recombines TRBV2 with TRBJ1-5; D possibly corresponds to TRBD1 (6 bases). The V end was cut by 8 bases, the J end by 2 bases, with 13 bases between. Looked up from germline, CDR1 is SNHLY and CDR2 is FYNNEI. There are 14 residues in the CDR3.